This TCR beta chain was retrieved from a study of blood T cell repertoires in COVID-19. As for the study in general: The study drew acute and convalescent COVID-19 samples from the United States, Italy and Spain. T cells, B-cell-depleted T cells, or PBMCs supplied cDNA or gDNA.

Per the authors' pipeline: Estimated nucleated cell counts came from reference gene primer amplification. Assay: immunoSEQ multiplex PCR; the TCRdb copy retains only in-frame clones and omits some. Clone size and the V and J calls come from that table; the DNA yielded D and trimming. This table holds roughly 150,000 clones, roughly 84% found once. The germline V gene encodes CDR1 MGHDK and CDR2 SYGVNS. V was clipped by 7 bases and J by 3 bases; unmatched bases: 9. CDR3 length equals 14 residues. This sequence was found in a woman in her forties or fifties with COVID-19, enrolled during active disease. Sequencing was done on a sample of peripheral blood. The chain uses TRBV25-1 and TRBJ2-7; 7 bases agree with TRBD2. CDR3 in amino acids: CASTAGGGYYEQYF. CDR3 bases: TGTGCCAGCACCGCTGGGGGAGGGTACTACGAGCAGTACTTC.